This T cell receptor beta chain was documented in a study of blood T cell repertoires in COVID-19. The assay was immunoSEQ multiplex PCR, and TCRdb's table has in-frame clones only and misses some. The sample consists of 200,000 or so clones, roughly 80% of them appearing once. This CDR3 spans 14 amino acids. Trimming took 6 bases from V and 5 from J, leaving 16 bases between them. From germline, CDR1 is LGHDT and CDR2 YNNKEL (reference sequence). V gene TRBV3-1 (or the pseudogene TRBV3-2) combines with J gene TRBJ1-1; D ambiguous. The sequenced sample was peripheral blood. This TCR derives from a man aged 30 to 45 with active or convalescent COVID-19. CDR3 residues: CASSLHGRDTEAFF. CDR3 DNA sequence: TGTGCCAGCAGTTTACATGGGCGAGATACTGAAGCTTTCTTT.